This T cell receptor beta chain was sequenced during a study of OX40 agonist ivuxolimab in advanced cancers. Study context: Three dose-escalation patients had partial responses: one with hepatocellular carcinoma and two with cutaneous melanoma. Study outcomes and limitations: More expanded clones were found, on average, in CD8+ than in CD4+ T cells.

Measured with immunoSEQ multiplex PCR; TCRdb has only the in-frame clones, and not every one. Among 72,000 or so clones listed, about 90% were seen once. This clone was recorded only once. Its cognate antigen is unknown. Trimming took 6 bases from V and 2 from J, leaving 18 bases between them. Germline-derived CDR1 and CDR2 are MNHNY and SVGAGI (reference sequence). The CDR3 totals 16 residues. The cohort excluded patients with autoimmune disease history or systemic immunosuppression. The chain links TRBV6-6 to TRBJ2-3; the D gene is possibly TRBD1 (6 bases). The material sequenced was CD4+ or CD8+ T cells sorted from blood, taken in a trial of the OX40 agonist ivuxolimab. This receptor was taken from an adult with an advanced solid tumor such as melanoma, head and neck, liver or kidney cancer. CDR3 loop: CASRSPQGPDTDTQYF. CDR3 nucleotides: TGTGCCAGCAGATCGCCCCAGGGGCCGGACACAGATACGCAGTATTTT.